These T cell receptor beta chains were read from a single sample in a study of brain T cells in children with intractable seizures. Sequencing used immunoSEQ multiplex PCR; TCRdb keeps in-frame clones, though not all of them. The data show 300,000 to 400,000 clones, about 93% seen once. Material: peripheral blood, obtained 4 to 5 months after surgery. The receptors derive from a boy under two years old with tuberous sclerosis and intractable seizures. CDR3s leave out the opening cysteine and the closing phenylalanine or tryptophan.

V gene	J gene	CDR3 protein
TRBV4-2	TRBJ2-2	ASSQGDRNTGELF
TRBV28	TRBJ1-1	ASSLWGAQWGTEAF
TRBV19	TRBJ1-2	ASSIRGDYGYT
TRBV12-3/TRBV12-4	TRBJ1-2	ASRQQVTHGYT
TRBV29-1	TRBJ1-4	SVLFWEAREKLF
TRBV21-1	TRBJ2-7	ASSKVIEDTSYEQY
TRBV12-3/TRBV12-4	TRBJ2-5	ASSQSTSETQY
TRBV7-9	TRBJ2-3	ASSLREAGGTDTQY
TRBV3-1/TRBV3-2	TRBJ2-3	ASSQDRPRGTDTQY
TRBV13	TRBJ1-3	ASSRGLNSGNTIY
TRBV14	TRBJ2-7	ASSQDKRSYEQY
TRBV7-2	TRBJ2-3	ASSLVSLSTDTQY
TRBV5-1	TRBJ2-7	ASSLEGTGSHEQY
TRBV5-1	TRBJ1-1	ASSLKRAEGTEAF
TRBV2	TRBJ1-3	ASRWGDGNTIY
TRBV30	TRBJ1-1	ARGQGPTEAF
TRBV19	TRBJ1-1	ASSPFTGTEAF
TRBV27	TRBJ2-7	ASSLQGRSYEQY
TRBV4-1	TRBJ1-2	ASSLGTDDYGYT
TRBV18	TRBJ2-2	ASSPDRGNGELF
TRBV10-3	TRBJ2-2	ATKDPGTGGTGELF
TRBV5-1	TRBJ2-5	ASSHGKETQY
TRBV13	TRBJ2-3	ASSLGLGGTRDTDTQY
TRBV4-2	TRBJ2-7	ASSQDGGRSYEQY
TRBV12-3/TRBV12-4	TRBJ1-2	ASSLGYGYT
TRBV7-9	TRBJ2-4	ASSLRGAKNIQY
TRBV6-5	TRBJ2-7	ASSYSREGVGEQY
TRBV30	TRBJ2-5	AWSGGRGIAGETQY
TRBV27	TRBJ2-1	ASSSPGGLSYNEQF
TRBV4-1	TRBJ2-7	ASSRSRDEDEQY
TRBV9	TRBJ2-3	ASSVGPHLTDTQY
TRBV11-3	TRBJ2-5	ASSSGGETQY
TRBV7-3	TRBJ2-1	ASSPSGSLYNEQF
TRBV6-1	TRBJ2-7	ASSEWQGSSYEQY
TRBV9	TRBJ2-5	ASSVAGGSDQETQY
TRBV5-4	TRBJ1-1	ASSWTADTEAF
TRBV7-9	TRBJ1-6	ASSLGVGRGLTSPLH